This T cell receptor (beta chain) derives from a study of shared clonotypes between healthy human individuals. Background on the study: Per-donor plates numbered three CD4 naive, three CD4 memory, two CD8 naive and one CD8 memory.

V was pared by 0 bases and J by 6 bases, with 8 bases between. The CDR3 has 13 residues. Germline V lookup: CDR1 SGHTA, CDR2 FQGNSA. The repertoire was sequenced with immunoSEQ multiplex PCR; TCRdb's copy has only in-frame clones and lacks some. The sample holds approximately 95,000 clones; 67% are singletons and the top ten take about 45%. Donors were healthy HIV-negative adults without recent acute infections or vaccinations. Comments on this clone: Its antigen is undetermined.

Whole-study results and caveats: A small donor pool kept down the genetic and exposure-history diversity that was represented.

The sequenced sample was memory CD8+ T cells sorted from blood. Stated subset: CD45RO+ cells pooled with CCR7-negative TemRA cells. The chain links TRBV7-2 to TRBJ1-2; D gene uncertain. This sequence was found in a man aged 25 to 45 in good health. CDR3 sequence (DNA): TGTGCCAGCAGCTTAGCAGGGTTCGATGGCTACACCTTC. Encoded protein: CASSLAGFDGYTF. Combining the CDR3 with reference TRBV7-2 and TRBJ1-2 gives the whole variable domain GAGVSQSPSNKVTEKGKDVELRCDPISGHTALYWYRQSLGQGLEFLIYFQGNSAPDKSGLPSDRFSAERTGGSVSTLTIQRTQQEDSAVYLCASSLAGFDGYTFGSGTRLTVV.